This T cell receptor beta chain was found in a study of T cells after yellow fever vaccination (dated by TCRdb to the late 2010s). For context, the study as a whole: Staining for CD3, CD45RA, CCR7 and CD95 was used to sort memory subsets (EM, EMRA, CM and Tscm) on a BD FACS Aria III. Libraries from fractions with low cell numbers were prepared with the SMART-Seq v4 Ultra Low Input RNA kit. To follow T-cell clones before and after primary and booster YFV17D yellow fever vaccination, bulk TCR alpha and beta repertoires were sequenced over time. Two healthy male donors, one aged 18 to 30 and one aged 30 to 40 years, made up the cohort. Blood was drawn at multiple timepoints before and after primary and secondary immunization, with bulk PBMC replicates and cell subsets isolated. Sorting of memory subsets took place on days 0, 15 and 45 and at 18 months after primary vaccination, as well as on days 0, 15 and 45 after the 30-year booster. Study-level results and caveats: Most clones expanded after primary vaccination (almost 97% of CD4 and about 85% of CD8) were re-detected after the booster, suggesting that broad memory maintenance occurred. In the sorted memory subsets on day 0, nearly all of the vaccine-responding clonotypes fell below detection. Because abundant contaminating clonotypes from the bulk population could be contained in FACS-sorted repertoires, computational filtering was required. Only a couple of donors were included in the study, so the extent to which the findings can be generalized is limited. The secondary T-cell response was weaker than the primary response but faster, peaking on day 5 instead of day 15. A small fraction of clonotypes appeared in both the CD4 and CD8 compartments, likely as a result of convergent recombination.

Many counts were recorded for this clonotype. No base quality values were provided; no much bigger clone lies one nucleotide off. In the germline V gene (reference sequence), CDR1 corresponds to DFQATT and CDR2 to SNEGSKA. The junction shows trimming of 5 bases on V and 4 bases on J, plus 14 bases between the germline ends. CDR3 length: 13 amino acids, cysteine to phenylalanine. Here the CDR3 DNA is all that survives: 39 bases in frame from base 1. This specimen's treatment or condition label, per the study, means: live attenuated yellow fever vaccine strain. PBMCs were isolated from peripheral blood using a standard Ficoll-Paque protocol. RNA from sorted memory subsets was extracted with the RNeasy Micro Kit. TCR cDNA was synthesized by 5'RACE template switching, which introduced a universal primer site and unique molecular identifiers. Priming of cDNA synthesis was performed from both the TCR alpha and TCR beta constant segments. Libraries were amplified in two PCR steps, with sample barcodes and sequencing adapters added in the second step. Sequencing of the libraries was done on either Illumina HiSeq 2500 (2x100 bp) or NovaSeq (2x150 bp). In the original analysis: Demultiplexing of reads and collapsing into UMI consensus sequences were performed with MIGEC, and V(D)J alignment was carried out with MiXCR. Vaccine-responding clonotypes were defined with edgeR using replicate PBMC samples, requiring FDR below 0.01 and a log2 fold change above 5 up to day 15. CD4 or CD8 identity was assigned to each bulk clonotype according to whether the clonotype was present at higher abundance in the sequenced CD4 repertoire or the sequenced CD8 repertoire. To estimate the distribution of each clone across memory phenotypes, clonotype frequencies in memory subsets were weighted by FACS-sorted cell numbers. TCRdb reprocessed the public reads (quality trimming at Q25 with fastp, clone calling with MiXCR) and kept in-frame beta chains. Every entry covers one CDR3 protein and lists the most common genes and DNA from its rows. The V and J calls were not made by the authors but by TCRdb's processing. This sample lists tens of thousands of distinct CDR3 sequences; more than 9% were detected once. Around 10% of the sample is in the top ten clones.

The chain is made from TRBV20-1 and TRBJ2-5; the D gene is not confidently resolved. The sequencing used PBMCs, either bulk or a sorted T-cell subset (CD4+, CD8+, memory, or dextramer-sorted; not recorded which), collected about 2 weeks after the first yellow fever vaccination. This TCR was recovered from a man younger than 35 who received the YFV17D yellow fever vaccine. The CDR3 is CSALTRWGETQYF. At the DNA level, the sequence is TGCAGTGCTCTCACCAGGTGGGGAGAGACCCAGTACTTC.